This TCR beta chain was captured in a study of T-cell reconstitution after alpha-beta-depleted transplantation in children. Study outcomes and limitations: Several hundred expanded graft clones reportedly were the source of alpha-beta T cells about two months after transplant. After one year, T-cell counts and TCRbeta diversity mostly came from new T cells. Some patients' high day-60 TCRbeta diversity was traced to surviving recipient T cells and thymic progenitors.

Germline CDR1 is LGHDT and CDR2 is YNNKEL (reference sequence). There are 14 residues in the CDR3. Trimming pared 1 base from V and 6 bases from J, leaving 11 bases between. Many counts were recorded for this clonotype. Its antigen is not identified. Preparation of the TCRbeta library used unique molecular identifiers. TCRdb re-derived calls from the PCR reads in MiXCR, one entry per CDR3 protein. The table lists more than 7,500 distinct CDR3 sequences, over 11% of them singletons, with 50% to 60% in the top ten. The input for sequencing was PBMCs, mostly from graft donor cells, taken 60 days after TCRalphabeta/CD19-depleted stem cell transplant. This TCR was recovered from a male patient aged 10 to 17 who had a stem cell transplant for acute lymphoblastic leukemia, so the T cells may come from the graft donor. The rearrangement links TRBV3-1 to TRBJ2-3; possibly TRBD1 for D (5 bases). The CDR3 sequence is CASSQGSGRDTQYF. The CDR3 bases are TGTGCCAGCAGCCAAGGCTCAGGGCGGGATACGCAGTATTTT.